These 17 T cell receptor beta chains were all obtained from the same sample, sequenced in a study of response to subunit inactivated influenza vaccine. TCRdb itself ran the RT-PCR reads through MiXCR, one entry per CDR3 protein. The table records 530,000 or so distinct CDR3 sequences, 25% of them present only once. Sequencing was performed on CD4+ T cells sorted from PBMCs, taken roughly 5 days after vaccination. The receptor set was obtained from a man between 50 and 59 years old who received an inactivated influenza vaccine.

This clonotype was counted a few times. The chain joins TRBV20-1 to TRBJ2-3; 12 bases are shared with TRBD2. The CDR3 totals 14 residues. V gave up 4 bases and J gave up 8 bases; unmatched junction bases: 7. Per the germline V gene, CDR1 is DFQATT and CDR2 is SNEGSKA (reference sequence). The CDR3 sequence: CSAISSGREGTQYF. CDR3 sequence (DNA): TGCAGTGCTATCTCTAGCGGGAGGGAGGGTACGCAGTATTTT.

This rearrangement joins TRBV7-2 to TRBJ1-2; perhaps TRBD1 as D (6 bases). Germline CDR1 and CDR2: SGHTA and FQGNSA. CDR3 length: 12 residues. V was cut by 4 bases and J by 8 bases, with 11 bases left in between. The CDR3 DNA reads TGTGCCAGCAGCTCAGGGACATACGGCTACACCTTC. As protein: CASSSGTYGYTF. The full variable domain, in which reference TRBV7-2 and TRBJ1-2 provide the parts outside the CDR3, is GAGVSQSPSNKVTEKGKDVELRCDPISGHTALYWYRQSLGQGLEFLIYFQGNSAPDKSGLPSDRFSAERTGGSVSTLTIQRTQQEDSAVYLCASSSGTYGYTFGSGTRLTVV.

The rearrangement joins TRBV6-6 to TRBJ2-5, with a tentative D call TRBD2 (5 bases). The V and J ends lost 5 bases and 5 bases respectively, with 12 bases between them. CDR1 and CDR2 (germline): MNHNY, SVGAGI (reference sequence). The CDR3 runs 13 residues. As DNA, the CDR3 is TGTGCCAGCAGTCAACTAGAGTTTGAGACCCAGTACTTC. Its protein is CASSQLEFETQYF.

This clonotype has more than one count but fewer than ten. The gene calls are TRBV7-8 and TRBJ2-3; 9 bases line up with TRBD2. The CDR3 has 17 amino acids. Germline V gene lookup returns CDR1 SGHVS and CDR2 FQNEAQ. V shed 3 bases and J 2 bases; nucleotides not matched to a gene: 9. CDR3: CASSFFPTSGNTDTQYF. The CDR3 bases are TGTGCCAGCAGCTTCTTCCCGACTAGCGGTAACACAGATACGCAGTATTTT.

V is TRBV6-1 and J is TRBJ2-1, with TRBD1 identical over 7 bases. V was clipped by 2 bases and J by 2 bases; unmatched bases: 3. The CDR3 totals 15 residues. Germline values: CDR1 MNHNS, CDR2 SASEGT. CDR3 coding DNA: TGTGCCAGCAGTGAACTGGGGACAGCCTACAATGAGCAGTTCTTC. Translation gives CASSELGTAYNEQFF.

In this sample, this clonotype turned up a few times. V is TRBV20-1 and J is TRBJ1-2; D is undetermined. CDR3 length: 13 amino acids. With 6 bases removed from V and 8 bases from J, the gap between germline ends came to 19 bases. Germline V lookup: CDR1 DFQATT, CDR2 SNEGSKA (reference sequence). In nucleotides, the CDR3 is TGCAGTGCCCCGCCAACCGGGTCTAGCGGCTACACCTTC. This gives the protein CSAPPTGSSGYTF.

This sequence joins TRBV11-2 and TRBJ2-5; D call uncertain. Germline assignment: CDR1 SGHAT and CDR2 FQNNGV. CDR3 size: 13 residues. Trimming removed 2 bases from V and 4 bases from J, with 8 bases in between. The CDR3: CASSLNWSETQYF. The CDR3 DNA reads TGTGCCAGCAGCTTAAACTGGTCAGAGACCCAGTACTTC.

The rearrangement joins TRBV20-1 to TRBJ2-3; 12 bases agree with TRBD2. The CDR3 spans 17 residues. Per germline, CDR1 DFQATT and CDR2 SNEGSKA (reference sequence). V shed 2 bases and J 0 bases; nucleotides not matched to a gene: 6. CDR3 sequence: CSARKLAGGLSTDTQYF. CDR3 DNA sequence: TGCAGTGCTAGAAAACTAGCGGGGGGCCTAAGCACAGATACGCAGTATTTT.

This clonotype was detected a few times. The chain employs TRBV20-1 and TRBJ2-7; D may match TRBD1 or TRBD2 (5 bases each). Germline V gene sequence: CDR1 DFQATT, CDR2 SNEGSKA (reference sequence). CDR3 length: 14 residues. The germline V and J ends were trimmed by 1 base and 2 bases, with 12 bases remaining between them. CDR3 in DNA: TGCAGTGCTAGAGTTACGGGACCAGCCTACGAGCAGTACTTC. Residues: CSARVTGPAYEQYF.

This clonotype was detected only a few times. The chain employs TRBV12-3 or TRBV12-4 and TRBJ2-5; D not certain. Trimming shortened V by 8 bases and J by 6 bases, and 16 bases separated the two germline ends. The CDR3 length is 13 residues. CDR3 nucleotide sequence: TGTGCCAGCCTCCAGACGACCAGGAAGACCCAGTACTTC. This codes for CASLQTTRKTQYF.

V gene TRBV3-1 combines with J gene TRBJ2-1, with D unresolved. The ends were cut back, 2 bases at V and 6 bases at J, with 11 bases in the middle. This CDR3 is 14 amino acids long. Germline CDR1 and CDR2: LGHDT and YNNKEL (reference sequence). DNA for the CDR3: TGTGCCAGCAGCCAAAGTCTTTCCATCAATGAGCAGTTCTTC. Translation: CASSQSLSINEQFF.

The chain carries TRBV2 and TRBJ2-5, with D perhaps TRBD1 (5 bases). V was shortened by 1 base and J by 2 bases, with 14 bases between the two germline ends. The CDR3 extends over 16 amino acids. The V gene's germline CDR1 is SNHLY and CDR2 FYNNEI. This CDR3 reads CASSEGQGWSQETQYF. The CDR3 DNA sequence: TGTGCCAGCAGTGAAGGCCAGGGATGGTCGCAAGAGACCCAGTACTTC.

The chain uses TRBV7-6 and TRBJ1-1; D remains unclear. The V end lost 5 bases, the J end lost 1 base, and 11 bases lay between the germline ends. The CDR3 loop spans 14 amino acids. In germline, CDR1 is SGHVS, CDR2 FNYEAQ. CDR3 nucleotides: TGTGCCAGCAGCATAATGGACGGGAACACTGAAGCTTTCTTT. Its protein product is CASSIMDGNTEAFF.

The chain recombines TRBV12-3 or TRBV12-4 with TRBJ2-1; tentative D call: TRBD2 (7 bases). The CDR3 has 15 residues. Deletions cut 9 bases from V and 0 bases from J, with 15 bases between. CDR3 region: CASLGGGFSYNEQFF. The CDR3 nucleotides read TGTGCCAGTTTAGGGGGGGGATTCTCCTACAATGAGCAGTTCTTC.

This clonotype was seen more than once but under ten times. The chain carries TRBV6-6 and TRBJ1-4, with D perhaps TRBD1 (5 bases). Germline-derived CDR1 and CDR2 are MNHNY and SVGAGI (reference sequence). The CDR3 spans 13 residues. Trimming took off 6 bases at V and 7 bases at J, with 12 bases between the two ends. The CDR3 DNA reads TGTGCCAGCAGCTGGCAGGGCGGTGAAAAACTGTTTTTT. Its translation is CASSWQGGEKLFF.

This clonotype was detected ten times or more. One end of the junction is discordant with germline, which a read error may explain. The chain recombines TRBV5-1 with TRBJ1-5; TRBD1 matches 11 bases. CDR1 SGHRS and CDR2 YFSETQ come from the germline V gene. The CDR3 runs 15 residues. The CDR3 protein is CASSLGQGAGQPQHF. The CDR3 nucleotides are TGTGCCAGCAGCCTCGGACAGGGGGCAGGGCAGCCCCAGCATTTT.

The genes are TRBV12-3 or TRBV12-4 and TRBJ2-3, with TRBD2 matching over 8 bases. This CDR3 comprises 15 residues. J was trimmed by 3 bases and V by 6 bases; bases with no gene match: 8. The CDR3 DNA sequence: TGTGCCAGCAGGAAGGCGGGGGGTGGGACAGATACGCAGTATTTT. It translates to CASRKAGGGTDTQYF.